The 25 T cell receptor beta chains below come from one sample, sequenced in a study of control samples from healthy donors and cancer patients. Assay: immunoSEQ multiplex PCR; the TCRdb copy retains only in-frame clones and omits some. The data contain 60,000 to 75,000 clones, approximately 89% of them seen just once; the ten biggest clones take up approximately 5.5%. Sequencing input: PBMCs. The source is a man between 60 and 75 years old with colorectal cancer.

The rearrangement links TRBV12-3 or TRBV12-4 to TRBJ2-5; D is perhaps TRBD2 (7 bases). The CDR3 is made up of 13 amino acids. Trimming removed 1 base at V and 5 bases at J, with 8 bases between. Here the CDR3 reads CASSLEGGETQYF. As DNA, the CDR3 is TGTGCCAGCAGTTTAGAGGGGGGGGAGACCCAGTACTTC.

The genes are TRBV6-6 and TRBJ2-5, with 9 bases aligning to TRBD1. Germline V gene data show CDR1 as MNHNY and CDR2 as SVGAGI (reference sequence). With V trimmed by 5 bases and J by 5 bases, 9 bases remained unmatched. The CDR3 has 15 residues. CDR3 DNA: TGTGCCAGCAGTGCCCCGGGACAGGGTGAGGAGACCCAGTACTTC. Its protein product is CASSAPGQGEETQYF.

The gene calls are TRBV4-1 and TRBJ1-1; D is uncertain. The CDR3 sequence is 14 residues long. Germline V CDR1 and CDR2: MGHRA, YSYEKL. Trimming stripped 4 bases from V and 4 bases from J, with 13 bases between. CDR3 DNA: TGCGCCAGCAGCCTTTCAGAGGCTGCCACTGAAGCTTTCTTT. Encoded protein: CASSLSEAATEAFF.

The CDR3 sequence is CASDGLAPTDTQYF. CDR3 coding DNA: TGTGCCAGCGACGGACTAGCGCCCACAGATACGCAGTATTTT. The chain employs TRBV2 and TRBJ2-3; TRBD2 aligns across 9 bases. The CDR3 has 14 residues. Germline V lookup: CDR1 SNHLY, CDR2 FYNNEI. The V and J ends lost 8 bases and 2 bases, in that order; junction bases with no gene match: 5. Supplemented by reference TRBV2 and TRBJ2-3, the full variable domain reads EPEVTQTPSHQVTQMGQEVILRCVPISNHLYFYWYRQILGQKVEFLVSFYNNEISEKSEIFDDQFSVERPDGSNFTLKIRSTKLEDSAMYFCASDGLAPTDTQYFGPGTRLTVL.

The rearrangement links TRBV19 to TRBJ1-4; no clear D. Trimming left V 6 bases short and J 4 bases short, with 9 bases between. Germline V gene lookup returns CDR1 LNHDA and CDR2 SQIVND (reference sequence). This CDR3 region has 13 residues. This chain's CDR3 is CASSIGLNEKLFF. CDR3 coding DNA: TGTGCCAGTAGCATCGGACTTAATGAAAAACTGTTTTTT.

The V gene is TRBV5-6, the J gene TRBJ2-1; 9 positions agree with TRBD2. V shed 6 bases and J 4 bases; nucleotides not matched to a gene: 8. Germline-derived CDR1 and CDR2 are SGHDT and YYEEEE. This CDR3 comprises 15 residues. CDR3 sequence: CASNWAGGPYNEQFF. As DNA, the CDR3 is TGTGCCAGCAATTGGGCGGGGGGGCCGTACAATGAGCAGTTCTTC. The full variable domain, rest sourced from reference TRBV5-6 and TRBJ2-1, is DAGVTQSPTHLIKTRGQQVTLRCSPKSGHDTVSWYQQALGQGPQFIFQYYEEEERQRGNFPDRFSGHQFPNYSSELNVNALLLGDSALYLCASNWAGGPYNEQFFGPGTRLTVL.

The V call is TRBV5-1, the J call TRBJ2-7; 8 bases are a match to TRBD1. This CDR3 has 15 amino acids. CDR1 SGHRS and CDR2 YFSETQ come from the germline V gene. V shed 4 bases, J shed 4 bases, and the junction held 10 bases outside the gene matches. CDR3 amino acids: CASSRWNRGDYEQYF. DNA for the CDR3: TGCGCCAGCAGCAGATGGAACAGGGGGGATTACGAGCAGTACTTC.

V is TRBV6-4 and J is TRBJ1-2, with D hard to call. The V and J ends lost 4 bases and 2 bases respectively, with 14 bases between them. The CDR3 has 15 amino acids. Per germline, CDR1 MRHNA and CDR2 SNTAGT. CDR3 coding DNA: TGTGCCAGCAGTGTCCGAGGACGGTTAAACTATGGCTACACCTTC. Translated, it gives CASSVRGRLNYGYTF.

The chain carries TRBV29-1 and TRBJ1-1; D may be TRBD1 (6 bases). Per the germline V gene, CDR1 is SQVTM and CDR2 is ANQGSEA. This CDR3 is built from 11 residues. V was trimmed by 3 bases and J by 7 bases, leaving 9 bases between them. The CDR3 DNA follows: TGCAGCGTTGATGTACAGGGTGAAGCTTTCTTT. Translation gives CSVDVQGEAFF.

The chain carries TRBV7-2 and TRBJ2-3; D possibly corresponds to TRBD1 (6 bases). CDR3 length: 16 amino acids. The germline gives CDR1 SGHTA, CDR2 FQGNSA. V gave up 5 bases and J gave up 0 bases, with 15 bases separating them. The CDR3 loop reads CASSPQGLRSTDTQYF. Written as DNA, the CDR3 is TGTGCCAGCAGCCCCCAGGGGCTTCGGAGCACAGATACGCAGTATTTT. The variable domain in full, with the rest retrieved from reference TRBV7-2 and TRBJ2-3, is GAGVSQSPSNKVTEKGKDVELRCDPISGHTALYWYRQSLGQGLEFLIYFQGNSAPDKSGLPSDRFSAERTGGSVSTLTIQRTQQEDSAVYLCASSPQGLRSTDTQYFGPGTRLTVL.

CDR3 sequence: CASSPTTSGGAPTGELFF. CDR3 DNA sequence: TGTGCCAGCAGCCCAACGACTAGCGGGGGGGCCCCCACCGGGGAGCTGTTTTTT. V and J are TRBV11-2 and TRBJ2-2; TRBD2 agrees at 14 bases. Per germline, CDR1 SGHAT and CDR2 FQNNGV. V shed 5 bases and J 4 bases; nucleotides not matched to a gene: 9. There are 18 residues in the CDR3.

V is TRBV11-1 and J is TRBJ2-5; 9 bases fit TRBD1. Germline-derived CDR1 and CDR2 are SGHAT and FQDESV (reference sequence). V trimming: 5 bases; J trimming: 4 bases; junction bases outside the gene matches: 5. The CDR3 spans 14 residues. CDR3: CASSIGTGRETQYF. DNA of the CDR3: TGTGCCAGCAGCATCGGGACAGGGAGAGAGACCCAGTACTTC. Filled out from reference TRBV11-1 and TRBJ2-5, the complete variable domain reads EAEVAQSPRYKITEKSQAVAFWCDPISGHATLYWYRQILGQGPELLVQFQDESVVDDSQLPKDRFSAERLKGVDSTLKIQPAELGDSAMYLCASSIGTGRETQYFGPGTRLLVL.

This chain links TRBV27 with TRBJ1-5, with D perhaps TRBD1 (6 bases). The CDR3 is 17 amino acids. Between the trimmed V and J ends, which lost 7 bases and 0 bases, there was a span of 19 bases. Per germline, CDR1 MNHEY and CDR2 SMNVEV (reference sequence). The CDR3 here is CASTEKGGGSSNQPQHF. The CDR3 DNA reads as TGTGCCAGCACCGAAAAGGGGGGCGGTAGTAGCAATCAGCCCCAGCATTTT.

The chain has TRBV9 and TRBJ2-1, with D perhaps matching TRBD1 or TRBD2 (6 bases each). Trimming pared 0 bases from V and 2 bases from J, leaving 9 bases between. Germline V gives CDR1 SGDLS, CDR2 YYNGEE. This CDR3 is built from 15 residues. This CDR3 is CASSVAGAAYNEQFF. The CDR3 bases are TGTGCCAGCAGCGTAGCGGGGGCCGCCTACAATGAGCAGTTCTTC. Based on the CDR3 plus reference TRBV9 and TRBJ2-1, the full variable domain is DSGVTQTPKHLITATGQRVTLRCSPRSGDLSVYWYQQSLDQGLQFLIQYYNGEERAKGNILERFSAQQFPDLHSELNLSSLELGDSALYFCASSVAGAAYNEQFFGPGTRLTVL.

This sequence joins TRBV2 and TRBJ2-7; D is possibly TRBD2 (6 bases). The germline CDR1 and CDR2 sequences are SNHLY and FYNNEI. V lost 6 bases and J 3 bases, leaving 9 bases between the germline ends. The CDR3 covers 12 residues. Written as DNA, the CDR3 is TGTGCCAGCAGGGAGGGAGGCTACGAGCAGTACTTC. Encoded protein: CASREGGYEQYF.

A single count supports this clone. The chain employs TRBV4-1 and TRBJ2-1; TRBD1 might be the D (6 bases). Trimming left V 4 bases short and J 3 bases short, with 19 bases between. From germline, CDR1 is MGHRA and CDR2 YSYEKL. The CDR3 contains 17 residues. CDR3 sequence: CASSLRYTGTGYNEQFF. The CDR3 region has the DNA TGCGCCAGCAGCCTACGATATACAGGGACGGGCTACAATGAGCAGTTCTTC.

The chain has TRBV4-3 and TRBJ1-3; 7 bases align to TRBD1. Germline V gene sequence: CDR1 LGHNA, CDR2 YSLEER. The CDR3 has 17 amino acids. Trimming cost V 0 bases and J 3 bases; bases outside gene matches: 8. The CDR3 region has the DNA TGCGCCAGCAGCCAAGATGGGACAGTACTTAATGGAAACACCATATATTTT. It is translated as CASSQDGTVLNGNTIYF.

This chain joins TRBV20-1 and TRBJ1-2, with 7 bases that match TRBD1. Unmatched junction bases numbered 8, after V lost 3 bases and J lost 4 bases. The CDR3 runs 14 residues. Germline V lookup: CDR1 DFQATT, CDR2 SNEGSKA (reference sequence). CDR3 protein: CSASGDRETYGYTF. In DNA form, the CDR3 reads TGCAGTGCTAGTGGAGACAGGGAGACCTATGGCTACACCTTC.

The chain couples TRBV11-2 to TRBJ1-6; D not certain. The germline gives CDR1 SGHAT, CDR2 FQNNGV. CDR3 size: 13 residues. V lost 5 bases, J lost 8 bases, and 10 bases lay in between. Here the CDR3 reads CASSPSADSPLHF. As DNA, the CDR3 is TGTGCCAGCAGCCCATCCGCGGATTCACCCCTCCACTTT. Supplemented by reference TRBV11-2 and TRBJ1-6, the full variable domain reads EAGVAQSPRYKIIEKRQSVAFWCNPISGHATLYWYQQILGQGPKLLIQFQNNGVVDDSQLPKDRFSAERLKGVDSTLKIQPAKLEDSAVYLCASSPSADSPLHFGNGTRLTVT.

This clone was found once. This chain joins TRBV11-2 and TRBJ2-1, with TRBD2 as a possible D gene (7 bases). Deletions cut 7 bases from V and 2 bases from J, with 18 bases between. The length of the CDR3 is 16 residues. CDR1 and CDR2 from the germline V gene are SGHAT and FQNNGV. The chain's CDR3 is CASTPVGGPAYNEQFF. CDR3 sequence (DNA): TGTGCCAGCACCCCAGTCGGGGGGCCGGCCTACAATGAGCAGTTCTTC.

DNA for the CDR3: TGTGCCAGTAGTATGGGGTATAGGGGCGGCGGCTACACCTTC. This encodes CASSMGYRGGGYTF. V gene TRBV19 combines with J gene TRBJ1-2, with D possibly being TRBD1 (5 bases). Germline loops: CDR1 LNHDA, CDR2 SQIVND (reference sequence). CDR3 length: 14 amino acids. V was trimmed by 3 bases and J by 8 bases, leaving 16 bases between them.

The chain uses TRBV9 and TRBJ2-1, with D possibly being TRBD2 (5 bases). With 3 bases removed from V and 0 bases from J, the gap between germline ends came to 10 bases. Germline-derived CDR1 and CDR2 are SGDLS and YYNGEE. This CDR3 is 15 amino acids long. The CDR3 nucleotides are TGTGCCAGCAGCGCGGACTCGGGCTCCTACAATGAGCAGTTCTTC. Its protein product is CASSADSGSYNEQFF.

This chain uses TRBV27 with TRBJ2-5; unclear D gene. Germline V CDR1 and CDR2: MNHEY, SMNVEV (reference sequence). The CDR3 runs to 14 residues. Trimming took 5 bases from V and 5 from J, leaving 15 bases between them. The CDR3, as DNA: TGTGCCAGCAGTGCCCGATCCGACCTCGAGACCCAGTACTTC. Its protein is CASSARSDLETQYF.

This sequence joins TRBV12-3 or TRBV12-4 and TRBJ2-5, with D possibly matching TRBD2 (5 bases). The length of the CDR3 is 12 residues. Trimming left V 4 bases short and J 3 bases short, with 6 bases between. This chain's CDR3 is CASSWGEETQYF. As DNA, the CDR3 is TGTGCCAGCAGTTGGGGAGAAGAGACCCAGTACTTC.

The V and J genes are TRBV28 and TRBJ2-7; D ambiguous. This CDR3 region has 12 residues. V was clipped by 8 bases and J by 4 bases, with 12 bases between them. Germline CDR1 and CDR2: MDHEN and SYDVKM. Written as DNA, the CDR3 is TGTGCCAGCGGAATTCCTGGTTACGAGCAGTACTTC. Its translation: CASGIPGYEQYF.